These T cell receptor beta chains were read from a single sample in a study of blood T cells in healthy people across ages. TCRdb independently ran MiXCR on the 5' RACE reads; one entry per CDR3 protein. This sample yields about 730,000 distinct CDR3 sequences, of which roughly 47% are seen a single time; 20% to 25% belongs to the top ten. Sequenced material: blood. These receptors originate from a woman aged 55-75 years in good health. CDR3s include the opening cysteine and the closing phenylalanine or tryptophan. The order of the fields is CDR3 length, D gene, J gene, clone size, V gene, CDR3 DNA, CDR3 protein. D genes are given only for firm matches. The size entry is marked missing in some rows and otherwise reads once, few, many or a size class.

15 | . | TRBJ2-7 | many | TRBV6-1 | TGTGCCAGCAGTGAAGGGCAGGGGATCTCCTACGAGCAGTACTTC | CASSEGQGISYEQYF
15 | TRBD2 | TRBJ2-4 | . | TRBV20-1 | TGCAGTGCCCGACTAGCGGGGGTAGCCAAAAACATTCAGTACTTC | CSARLAGVAKNIQYF
19 | TRBD2 | TRBJ2-1 | . | TRBV5-1 | TGCGCCAGCAGCTTTGCTCCCGGGACTAGCGGGAGGCCCTCCTACGAGCAGTTCTTC | CASSFAPGTSGRPSYEQFF
16 | TRBD2 | TRBJ2-4 | . | TRBV27 | TGTGCCAGCAGTCCTCCGGGACTAGCGGCGACCGGCGTTCAGTACTTC | CASSPPGLAATGVQYF
12 | . | TRBJ1-1 | few | TRBV20-1 | TGCAGTGCTAGCCCCCAGGGTCGGGGGGCTTTCTTT | CSASPQGRGAFF
14 | . | TRBJ2-2 | . | TRBV20-1 | TGCAGTGCTAGAGATTGGGGGAACACCGGGGAGCTGTTTTTT | CSARDWGNTGELFF
15 | . | TRBJ2-7 | once | TRBV27 | TGTGCCAGCAGTGCGACCACTATGAGCTGGTACGAGCAGTACTTC | CASSATTMSWYEQYF
15 | TRBD2 | TRBJ2-1 | many | TRBV6-1 | TGTGCCAGCAGGGCCCAGCGGGAGGGCCGAAATGAGCAGTTCTTC | CASRAQREGRNEQFF
15 | TRBD2 | TRBJ2-1 | . | TRBV7-9 | TGTGCCAGCAGCTTAGCTAGCGGGAGCACGGGAGAGCAGTTCTTC | CASSLASGSTGEQFF
14 | . | TRBJ2-4 | . | TRBV20-1 | TGCAGTGCTAGAAGGAGATCAGCCAAAAACATTCAGTACTTC | CSARRRSAKNIQYF
14 | TRBD2 | TRBJ2-1 | . | TRBV20-1 | TGCAGTGCTAGAGATGGACGGGGGGTATATGAGCAGTTCTTC | CSARDGRGVYEQFF
14 | . | TRBJ2-2 | . | TRBV6-5 | TGTGCCAGCAGTTTACAGCCCACGGGCGGGGAGCTGTTTTTT | CASSLQPTGGELFF
11 | . | TRBJ2-1 | many | TRBV27 | TGTGCCAGCAGCAGGGGTCATGAGCAGTTCTTC | CASSRGHEQFF
14 | TRBD2 | TRBJ2-3 | many | TRBV29-1 | TGCAGCGTCCAGCGGGGTTTTAGCACAGATACGCAGTATTTT | CSVQRGFSTDTQYF
14 | . | TRBJ1-2 | . | TRBV11-1 | TGTGCCAGCAGCCCGGGACAAGGATTCTATGGCTACACCTTC | CASSPGQGFYGYTF
15 | TRBD1 | TRBJ1-5 | . | TRBV20-1 | TGCAGTGCTAGGACAGGGGGCTCCAGCAATCAGCCCCAGCATTTT | CSARTGGSSNQPQHF
13 | . | TRBJ2-7 | . | TRBV10-3 | TGTGCCAGCCAGACTGGGATCAAGGGGGAGCAGTACTTC | CASQTGIKGEQYF
15 | TRBD2 | TRBJ2-5 | . | TRBV9 | TGTGCCAGCAGCGGACTAGCGGGGGCCCAAGAGACCCAGTACTTC | CASSGLAGAQETQYF
15 | . | TRBJ1-2 | . | TRBV12-3/TRBV12-4 | TGTGCCAGCAGTTTAGGCTCAGAAGCAGACTATGGCTACACCTTC | CASSLGSEADYGYTF
16 | TRBD1 | TRBJ2-1 | . | TRBV12-5 | TGTGCTAGTGGTTCGCTCGGGACAGGGACTAACAATGAGCAGTTCTTC | CASGSLGTGTNNEQFF
14 | . | TRBJ2-1 | few | TRBV7-9 | TGTGCCAGCAGCTTAGATACAGGGTACAATGAGCAGTTCTTC | CASSLDTGYNEQFF
15 | TRBD2 | TRBJ2-7 | . | TRBV12-3/TRBV12-4 | TGTGCCAGCAGCCGCCCCACCGGGAGGTTTTACGAGCAGTACTTC | CASSRPTGRFYEQYF
13 | TRBD1 | TRBJ1-1 | . | TRBV29-1 | TGCAGCGTGGGACAGGGGTTCAACACTGAAGCTTTCTTT | CSVGQGFNTEAFF
15 | . | TRBJ2-7 | few | TRBV7-2 | TGTGCCAGCAGCGCCATCCCCATAAGCTCCTACGAGCAGTACTTC | CASSAIPISSYEQYF
16 | . | TRBJ2-3 | few | TRBV9 | TGTGCCAGCAGCAGCCGACAGTTAACTAGCACAGATACGCAGTATTTT | CASSSRQLTSTDTQYF
15 | TRBD2 | TRBJ2-7 | . | TRBV13 | TGTGCCAGCAGCACTTCGGGACTACCCTATTACGAGCAGTACTTC | CASSTSGLPYYEQYF
15 | TRBD1 | TRBJ2-2 | . | TRBV2 | TGTGCCAGCAGTCCGGACAGGGGATCCCCCGGGGAGCTGTTTTTT | CASSPDRGSPGELFF
15 | . | TRBJ2-3 | few | TRBV15 | TGTGCCACCAGCGGGGGGGGCAGGCGGGCGGATACGCAGTATTTT | CATSGGGRRADTQYF
16 | TRBD2 | TRBJ2-7 | few | TRBV3-1 | TGTGCCAGCAGCATTACGGGGAAGCGGGAGGGTTACGAGCAGTACTTC | CASSITGKREGYEQYF
13 | . | TRBJ2-7 | . | TRBV18 | TGTGCCAGCTCACCAACAGGGACCAACGAGCAGTACTTC | CASSPTGTNEQYF
14 | . | TRBJ2-1 | . | TRBV7-2 | TGTGCCAGCAGCCCACCAGGCAATTACAATGAGCAGTTCTTC | CASSPPGNYNEQFF
14 | TRBD1 | TRBJ1-2 | . | TRBV29-1 | TGCAGCGTTGAGGACAGGGCTAATGGCTATGGCTACACCTTC | CSVEDRANGYGYTF
10 | . | TRBJ2-1 | many | TRBV20-1 | TGCAGTGCTAGGACCAGGGAGCAGTTCTTC | CSARTREQFF
14 | TRBD2 | TRBJ2-7 | . | TRBV6-5 | TGTGCCAGCAGTTACGACGGACTAGTGGGCGAGCAGTACTTC | CASSYDGLVGEQYF
14 | TRBD1 | TRBJ1-1 | many | TRBV5-1 | TGTGCCAGCAGTTTGGGACAGGGCCACACTGAAGCTTTCTTT | CASSLGQGHTEAFF
16 | . | TRBJ1-4 | . | TRBV7-9 | TGTGCCAGCAGCTTAAAGCCAAAAACAACTAATGAAAAACTGTTTTTT | CASSLKPKTTNEKLFF
13 | . | TRBJ2-3 | . | TRBV12-3/TRBV12-4 | TGTGCCAGCCTCAGAAGGAGGGCAGATGCGCAGTATTTT | CASLRRRADAQYF
13 | . | TRBJ1-1 | few | TRBV27 | TGTGCCAGCAACGACGGGCTAAACACTGAAGCTTTCTTT | CASNDGLNTEAFF
16 | . | TRBJ2-1 | many | TRBV21-1 | TGTGCCAGCAGCACCCGGACTAGCGGCTTAGGTAATGAGCAGTTCTTC | CASSTRTSGLGNEQFF
13 | TRBD1 | TRBJ1-2 | . | TRBV20-1 | TGCAGTCCCGTCGCGACAGGGGTTGGTAGCTACACCTTC | CSPVATGVGSYTF
13 | . | TRBJ2-7 | . | TRBV6-4 | TGTGCCAGCAGTCTTCGGGTCGGTCGGGAGCAGTACTTC | CASSLRVGREQYF
15 | TRBD1 | TRBJ2-7 | . | TRBV6-5 | TGTGCCAGCAGCTATCGCAGACAGGGGACAGGAGAGCAGTACTTC | CASSYRRQGTGEQYF
15 | . | TRBJ2-5 | . | TRBV4-1 | TGCGCCAGCAGCCAGACCCCCCGGGCTCGCAAGACCCAGTACTTC | CASSQTPRARKTQYF
14 | . | TRBJ1-5 | . | TRBV27 | TGTGCCAGCAGCCGGAGTTATAGCAATCAGCCCCAGCATTTT | CASSRSYSNQPQHF
13 | . | TRBJ2-7 | . | TRBV20-1 | TGCAGTGCATTTGGCCAGGTAACCTACGAGCAGTACTTC | CSAFGQVTYEQYF
19 | TRBD2 | TRBJ2-5 | . | TRBV9 | TGTGCCAGCAGCCTTTTGCGGACTAGCGGGGGTCTGTACCAAGAGACCCAGTACTTC | CASSLLRTSGGLYQETQYF
12 | TRBD1 | TRBJ2-3 | . | TRBV29-1 | TGCAGCTCACCGGGACAGGGTTATACGCAGTATTTT | CSSPGQGYTQYF
18 | TRBD2 | TRBJ2-5 | . | TRBV7-9 | TGTGCCAGCAGCTTACCACTAGGACTAGCGGGCGCTCAAGAGACCCAGTACTTC | CASSLPLGLAGAQETQYF
18 | TRBD1 | TRBJ2-7 | once | TRBV6-1 | TGTGCCAGTATGACCCGGACAGGGACGAGGGGCCTCTACAATGAGCAGTACTTC | CASMTRTGTRGLYNEQYF
14 | . | TRBJ2-5 | once | TRBV12-3/TRBV12-4 | TGTGCCAGCATTTTAAGGGAACGGGGGACGGGTCAGTACTTC | CASILRERGTGQYF
16 | . | TRBJ2-1 | few | TRBV11-2 | TGTGCCAGCAGCCTAGGACTCGGACAGAGTTTCAATGAGCAGTTCTTC | CASSLGLGQSFNEQFF
16 | . | TRBJ2-3 | . | TRBV9 | TGTGCCAGCAGCGTTGAGTCAAGGGTATTGGGAGATACGCAGTATTTT | CASSVESRVLGDTQYF